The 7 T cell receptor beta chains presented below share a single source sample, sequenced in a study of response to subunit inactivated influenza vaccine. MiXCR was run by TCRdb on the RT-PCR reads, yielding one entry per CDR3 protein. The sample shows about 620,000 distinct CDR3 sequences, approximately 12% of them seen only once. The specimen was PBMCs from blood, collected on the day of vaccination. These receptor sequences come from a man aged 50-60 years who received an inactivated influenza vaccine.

The CDR3 nucleotides read TGTGCCACCAGGGAAAGCACAGATACGCAGTATTTT. This sequence encodes CATRESTDTQYF. This chain uses TRBV10-3 with TRBJ2-3, with D tentatively TRBD1 (5 bases). The CDR3 covers 12 residues. V lost 10 bases, J lost 0 bases, and 8 bases lay in between. CDR1 is ENHRY and CDR2 is SYGVKD in the germline V gene.

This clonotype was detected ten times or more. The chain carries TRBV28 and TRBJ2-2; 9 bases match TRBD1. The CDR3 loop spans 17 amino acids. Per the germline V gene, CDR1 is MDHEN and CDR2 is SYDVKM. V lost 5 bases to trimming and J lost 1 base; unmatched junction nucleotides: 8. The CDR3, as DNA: TGTGCCAGCAGTGATCCGGGACAGGGAATGAACACCGGGGAGCTGTTTTTT. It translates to CASSDPGQGMNTGELFF.

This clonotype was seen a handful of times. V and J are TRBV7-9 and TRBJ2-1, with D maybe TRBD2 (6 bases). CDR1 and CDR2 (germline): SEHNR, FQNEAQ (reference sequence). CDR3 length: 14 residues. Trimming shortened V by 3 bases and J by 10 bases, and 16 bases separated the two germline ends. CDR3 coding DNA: TGTGCCAGCAGCTTGGGCGGGGCGATGGGGGAGCAGTTCTTC. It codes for CASSLGGAMGEQFF.

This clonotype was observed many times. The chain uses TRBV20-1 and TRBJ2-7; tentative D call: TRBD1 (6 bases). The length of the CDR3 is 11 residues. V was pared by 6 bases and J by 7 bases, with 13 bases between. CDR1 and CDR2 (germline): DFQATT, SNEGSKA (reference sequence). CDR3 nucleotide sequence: TGCAGTGCGGAAAGGGGGAAGGAGCAGTACTTC. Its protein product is CSAERGKEQYF.

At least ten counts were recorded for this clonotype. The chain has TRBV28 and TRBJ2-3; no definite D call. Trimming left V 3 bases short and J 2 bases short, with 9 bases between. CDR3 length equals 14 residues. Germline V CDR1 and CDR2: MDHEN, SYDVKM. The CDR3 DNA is TGTGCCAGCAGTTTCCCGGGCCCCACAGATACGCAGTATTTT. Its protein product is CASSFPGPTDTQYF.

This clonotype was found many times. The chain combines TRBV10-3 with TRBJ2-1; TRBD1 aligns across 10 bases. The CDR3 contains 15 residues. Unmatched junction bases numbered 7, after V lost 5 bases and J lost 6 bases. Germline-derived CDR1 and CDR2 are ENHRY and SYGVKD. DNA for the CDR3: TGTGCCATCAGTCCGATAAGGACAGGGGGCAATGAGCAGTTCTTC. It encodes CAISPIRTGGNEQFF.

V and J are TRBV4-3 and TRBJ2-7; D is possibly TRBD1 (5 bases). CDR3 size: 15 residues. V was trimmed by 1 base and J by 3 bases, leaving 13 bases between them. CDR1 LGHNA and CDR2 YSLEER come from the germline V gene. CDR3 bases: TGCGCCAGCAGCCAAGCCCCGGACACTCTCTACGAGCAGTACTTC. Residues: CASSQAPDTLYEQYF.